This T cell receptor beta chain was identified during a study of blood T cell repertoires in COVID-19. Here immunoSEQ multiplex PCR was the method, and the copy in TCRdb shows in-frame clones only, minus some. The sample contains 200,000 or so clones, 88% of which appear only once. The V gene lost 3 bases and the J gene lost 2 bases, with 9 bases spanning the gap. Per germline, CDR1 SGDLS and CDR2 YYNGEE. The CDR3 extends over 14 amino acids. This TCR derives from a woman in her thirties who had recovered from COVID-19. The chain couples TRBV9 to TRBJ1-3; a possible D gene is TRBD1 (6 bases). The specimen sequenced was PBMCs or T cells enriched from blood (not recorded which). The DNA of the CDR3 is TGTGCCAGCAGCGCAGGGGTAGCTGGAAACACCATATATTTT. Translation gives CASSAGVAGNTIYF. The full variable domain, completed using reference TRBV9 and TRBJ1-3, is DSGVTQTPKHLITATGQRVTLRCSPRSGDLSVYWYQQSLDQGLQFLIQYYNGEERAKGNILERFSAQQFPDLHSELNLSSLELGDSALYFCASSAGVAGNTIYFGEGSWLTVV.